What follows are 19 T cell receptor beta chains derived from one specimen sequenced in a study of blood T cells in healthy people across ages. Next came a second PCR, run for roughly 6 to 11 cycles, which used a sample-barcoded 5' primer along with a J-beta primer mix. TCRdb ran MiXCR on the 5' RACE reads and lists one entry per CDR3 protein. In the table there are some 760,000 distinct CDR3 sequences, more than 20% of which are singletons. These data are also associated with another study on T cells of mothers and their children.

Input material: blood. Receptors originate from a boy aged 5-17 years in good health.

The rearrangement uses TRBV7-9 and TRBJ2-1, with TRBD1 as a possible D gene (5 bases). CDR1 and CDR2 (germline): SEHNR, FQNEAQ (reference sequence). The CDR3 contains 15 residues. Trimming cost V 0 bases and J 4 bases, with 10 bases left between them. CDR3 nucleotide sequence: TGTGCCAGCAGCTTAGCGGGGTCAGGGTACAATGAGCAGTTCTTC. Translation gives CASSLAGSGYNEQFF.

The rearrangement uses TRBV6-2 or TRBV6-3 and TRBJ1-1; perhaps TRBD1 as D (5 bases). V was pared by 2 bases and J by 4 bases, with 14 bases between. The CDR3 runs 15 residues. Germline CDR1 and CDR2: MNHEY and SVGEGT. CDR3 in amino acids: CASSYPQAGGTEAFF. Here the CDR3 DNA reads TGTGCCAGCAGTTACCCCCAGGCGGGGGGCACTGAAGCTTTCTTT.

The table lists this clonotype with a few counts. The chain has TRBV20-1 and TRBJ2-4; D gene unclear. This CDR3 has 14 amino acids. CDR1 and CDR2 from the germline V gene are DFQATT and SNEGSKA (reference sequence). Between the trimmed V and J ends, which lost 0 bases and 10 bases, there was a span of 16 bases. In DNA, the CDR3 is TGCAGTGCTAGAGATCCCGCTTTGCGCGGTATTCAGTACTTC. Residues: CSARDPALRGIQYF.

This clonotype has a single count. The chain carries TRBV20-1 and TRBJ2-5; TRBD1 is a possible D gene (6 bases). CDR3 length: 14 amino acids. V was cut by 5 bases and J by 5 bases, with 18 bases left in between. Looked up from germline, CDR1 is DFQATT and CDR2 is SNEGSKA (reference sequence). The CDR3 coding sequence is TGCAGTGCTGAACCGACAAACAGGGCGGAGACCCAGTACTTC. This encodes CSAEPTNRAETQYF.

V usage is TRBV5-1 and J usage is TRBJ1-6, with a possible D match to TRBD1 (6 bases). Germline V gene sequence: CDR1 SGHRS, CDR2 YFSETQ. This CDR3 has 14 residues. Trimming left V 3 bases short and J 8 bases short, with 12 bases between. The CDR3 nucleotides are TGCGCCAGCAGCTCGGACTCAGGGGATTCACCCCTCCACTTT. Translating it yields CASSSDSGDSPLHF.

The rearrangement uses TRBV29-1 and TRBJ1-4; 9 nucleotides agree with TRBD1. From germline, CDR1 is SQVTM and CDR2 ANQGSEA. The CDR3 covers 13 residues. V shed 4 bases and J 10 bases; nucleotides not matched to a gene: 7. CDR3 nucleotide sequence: TGCAGCGTTGTGCGGACAGGGGAAGGAAAACTGTTTTTT. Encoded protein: CSVVRTGEGKLFF. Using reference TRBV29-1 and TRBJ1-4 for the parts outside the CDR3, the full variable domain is SAVISQKPSRDICQRGTSLTIQCQVDSQVTMMFWYRQQPGQSLTLIATANQGSEATYESGFVIDKFPISRPNLTFSTLTVSNMSPEDSSIYLCSVVRTGEGKLFFGSGTQLSVL.

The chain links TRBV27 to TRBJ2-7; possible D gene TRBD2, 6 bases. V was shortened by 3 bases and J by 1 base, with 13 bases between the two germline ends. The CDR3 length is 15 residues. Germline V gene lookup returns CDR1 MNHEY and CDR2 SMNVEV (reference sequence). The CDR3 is CASSFIAAGSYEQYF. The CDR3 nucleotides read TGTGCCAGCAGTTTTATAGCGGCTGGATCCTACGAGCAGTACTTC.

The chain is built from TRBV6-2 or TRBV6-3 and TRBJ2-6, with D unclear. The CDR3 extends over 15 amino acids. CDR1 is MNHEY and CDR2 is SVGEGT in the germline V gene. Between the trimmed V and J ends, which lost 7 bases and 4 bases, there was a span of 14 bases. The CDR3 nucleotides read TGTGCCAGCATATCCAGCGCTGGAGGGGCCAACGTCCTGACTTTC. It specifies CASISSAGGANVLTF.

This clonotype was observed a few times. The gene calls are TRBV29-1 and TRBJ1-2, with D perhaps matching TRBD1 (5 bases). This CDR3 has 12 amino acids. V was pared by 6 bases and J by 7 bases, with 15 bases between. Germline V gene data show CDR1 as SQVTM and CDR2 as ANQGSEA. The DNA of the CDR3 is TGCAGCGTGACAGAAATCTCGGGTGGCTACACCTTC. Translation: CSVTEISGGYTF.

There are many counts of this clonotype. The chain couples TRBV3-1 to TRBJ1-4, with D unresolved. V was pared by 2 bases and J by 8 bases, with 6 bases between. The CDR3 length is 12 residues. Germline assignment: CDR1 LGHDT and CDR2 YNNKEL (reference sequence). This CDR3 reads CASSQTGEKLFF. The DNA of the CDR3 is TGTGCCAGCAGCCAAACTGGGGAAAAACTGTTTTTT.

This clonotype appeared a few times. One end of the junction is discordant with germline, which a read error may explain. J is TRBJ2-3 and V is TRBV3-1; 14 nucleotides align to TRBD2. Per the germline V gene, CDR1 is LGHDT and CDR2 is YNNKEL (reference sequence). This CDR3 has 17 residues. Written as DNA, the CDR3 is TGTGCCAGCAGCCAAGAAGGGACTAGCGGGAGCGGCGATATGCAGTATTTT. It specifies CASSQEGTSGSGDMQYF.

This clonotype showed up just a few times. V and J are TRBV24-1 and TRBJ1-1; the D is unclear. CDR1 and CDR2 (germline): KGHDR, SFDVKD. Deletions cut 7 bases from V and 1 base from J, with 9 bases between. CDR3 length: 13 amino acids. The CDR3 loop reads CATRLAGNTEAFF. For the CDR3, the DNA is TGTGCCACCAGGTTGGCGGGGAACACTGAAGCTTTCTTT.

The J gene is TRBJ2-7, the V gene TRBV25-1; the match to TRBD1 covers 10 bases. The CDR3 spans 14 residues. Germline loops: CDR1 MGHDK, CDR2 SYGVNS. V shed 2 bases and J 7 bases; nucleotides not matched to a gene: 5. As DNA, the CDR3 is TGTGCCAGCAGTGAAAGCGGGACAGGGGAAGAGCAGTACTTC. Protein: CASSESGTGEEQYF.

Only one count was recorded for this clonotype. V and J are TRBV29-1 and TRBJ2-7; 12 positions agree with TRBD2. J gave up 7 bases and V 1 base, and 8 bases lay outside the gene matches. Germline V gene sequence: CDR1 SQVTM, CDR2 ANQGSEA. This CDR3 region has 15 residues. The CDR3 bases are TGCAGCGTTGAAGGCGTTACTAGCGGGGGGAAAGAGCAGTACTTC. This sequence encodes CSVEGVTSGGKEQYF.

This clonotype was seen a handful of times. For the CDR3, the DNA is TGTGCCAGCAGCCCCTTTAGCGAATGGGAGCAGTACTTC. This codes for CASSPFSEWEQYF. The genes are TRBV14 and TRBJ2-7, with a possible D match to TRBD2 (5 bases). The CDR3 runs 13 residues. V was shortened by 4 bases and J by 7 bases, with 14 bases between the two germline ends. CDR1 SGHDN and CDR2 FVKESK come from the germline V gene.

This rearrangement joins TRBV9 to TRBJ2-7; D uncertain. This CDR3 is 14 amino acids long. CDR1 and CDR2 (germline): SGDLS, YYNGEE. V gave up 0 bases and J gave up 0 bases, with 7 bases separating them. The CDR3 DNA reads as TGTGCCAGCAGCGTAGGGAGTAGCTCCTACGAGCAGTACTTC. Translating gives CASSVGSSSYEQYF.

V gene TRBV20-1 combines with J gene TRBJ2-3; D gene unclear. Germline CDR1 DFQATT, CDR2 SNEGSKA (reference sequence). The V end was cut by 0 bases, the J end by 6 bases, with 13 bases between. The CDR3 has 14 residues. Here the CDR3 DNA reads TGCAGTGCTAGAGATGCCCAGGATACGGATACGCAGTATTTT. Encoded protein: CSARDAQDTDTQYF.

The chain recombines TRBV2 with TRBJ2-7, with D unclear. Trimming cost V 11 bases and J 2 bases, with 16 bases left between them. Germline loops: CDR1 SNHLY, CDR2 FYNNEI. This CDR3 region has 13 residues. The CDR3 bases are TGTGCCCACGGAAAAGAATTGACCTACGAGCAGTACTTC. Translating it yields CAHGKELTYEQYF.

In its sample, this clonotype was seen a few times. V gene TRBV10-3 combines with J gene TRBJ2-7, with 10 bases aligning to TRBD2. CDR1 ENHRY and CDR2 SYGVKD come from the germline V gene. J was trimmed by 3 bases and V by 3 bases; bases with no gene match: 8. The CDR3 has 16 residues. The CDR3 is CAISDSLAGAVYEQYF. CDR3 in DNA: TGTGCCATCAGTGATTCCCTAGCGGGAGCTGTCTACGAGCAGTACTTC.